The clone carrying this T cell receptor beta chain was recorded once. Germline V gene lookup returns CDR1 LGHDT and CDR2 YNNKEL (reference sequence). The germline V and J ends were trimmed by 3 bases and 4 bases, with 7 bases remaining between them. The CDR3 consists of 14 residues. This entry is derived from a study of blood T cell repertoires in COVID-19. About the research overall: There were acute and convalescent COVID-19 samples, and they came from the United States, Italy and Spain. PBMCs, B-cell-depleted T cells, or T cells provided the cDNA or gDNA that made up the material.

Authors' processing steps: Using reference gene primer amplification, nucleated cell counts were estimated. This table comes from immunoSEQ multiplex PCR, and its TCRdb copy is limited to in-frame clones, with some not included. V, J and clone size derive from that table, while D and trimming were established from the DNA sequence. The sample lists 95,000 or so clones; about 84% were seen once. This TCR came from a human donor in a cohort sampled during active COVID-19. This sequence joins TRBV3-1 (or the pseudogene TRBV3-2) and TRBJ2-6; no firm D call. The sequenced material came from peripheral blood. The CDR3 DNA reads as TGTGCCAGCAGCCAGACAACAGGGGCCAACGTCCTGACTTTC. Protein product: CASSQTTGANVLTF.